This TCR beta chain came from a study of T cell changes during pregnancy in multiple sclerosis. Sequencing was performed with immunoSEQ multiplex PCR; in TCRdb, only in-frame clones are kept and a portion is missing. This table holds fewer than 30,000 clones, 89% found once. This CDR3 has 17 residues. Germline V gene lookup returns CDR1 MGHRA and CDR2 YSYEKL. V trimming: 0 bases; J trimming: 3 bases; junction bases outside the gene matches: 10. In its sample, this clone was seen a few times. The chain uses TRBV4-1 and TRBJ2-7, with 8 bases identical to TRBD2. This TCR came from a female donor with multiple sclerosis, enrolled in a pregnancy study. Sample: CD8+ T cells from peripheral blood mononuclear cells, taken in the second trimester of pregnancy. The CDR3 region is CASSQDGAGASYYEQYF. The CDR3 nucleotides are TGCGCCAGCAGCCAAGATGGAGCGGGAGCCTCTTACTACGAGCAGTACTTC.